This TCR beta chain was documented in a study of PD-1 blockade in classical Hodgkin lymphoma. The wider study: A 3 mg/kg intravenous dose of nivolumab was received by patients every 2 weeks. Study-wide points: Baseline diversity in complete responders resembled that of newly diagnosed patients. Why repertoires differed is undefined; disease activity or prior therapy possibly contributed. Patients who began taking nivolumab under 1 year after ASCT were left out.

All patients experienced relapse after autologous stem cell transplantation, and brentuximab vedotin exposure was variable. Produced via immunoSEQ multiplex PCR; TCRdb's table is partial and in-frame only. The sample consists of about 58,000 clones, 70% to 90% of them appearing once. As concerns this clone: Its antigen is not known.

The germline V and J ends were trimmed by 7 bases and 5 bases, with 23 bases remaining between them. CDR3 length: 16 residues. Germline assignment: CDR1 MDHEN and CDR2 SYDVKM. This TCR was sampled from a human donor with classical Hodgkin lymphoma. The sequencing used peripheral blood mononuclear cells (PBMCs), collected before the second cycle of nivolumab. V and J are TRBV28 and TRBJ1-2; D not resolved. This CDR3 is CASTNAGSKAVYGYTF. The CDR3 DNA is TGTGCCAGCACCAATGCAGGCTCAAAGGCGGTTTATGGCTACACCTTC.